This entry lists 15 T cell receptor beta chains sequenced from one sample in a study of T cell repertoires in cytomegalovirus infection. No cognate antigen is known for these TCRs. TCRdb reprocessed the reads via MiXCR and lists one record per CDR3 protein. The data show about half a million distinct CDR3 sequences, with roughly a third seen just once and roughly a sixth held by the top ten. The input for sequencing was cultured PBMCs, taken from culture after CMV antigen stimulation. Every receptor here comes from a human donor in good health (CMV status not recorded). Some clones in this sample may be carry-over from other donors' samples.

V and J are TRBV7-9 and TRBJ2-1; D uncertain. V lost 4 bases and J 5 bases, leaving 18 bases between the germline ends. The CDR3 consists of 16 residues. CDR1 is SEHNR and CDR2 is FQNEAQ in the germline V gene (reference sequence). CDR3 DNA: TGTGCCAGCAGCTACGGGTCACTTACCCAAAACAATGAGCAGTTCTTC. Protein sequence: CASSYGSLTQNNEQFF.

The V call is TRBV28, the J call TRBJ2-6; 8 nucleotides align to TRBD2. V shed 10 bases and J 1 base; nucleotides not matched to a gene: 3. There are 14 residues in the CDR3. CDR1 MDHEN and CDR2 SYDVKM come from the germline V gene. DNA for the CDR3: TGTGCCATAGCGGGACTTTCTGGGGCCAACGTCCTGACTTTC. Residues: CAIAGLSGANVLTF.

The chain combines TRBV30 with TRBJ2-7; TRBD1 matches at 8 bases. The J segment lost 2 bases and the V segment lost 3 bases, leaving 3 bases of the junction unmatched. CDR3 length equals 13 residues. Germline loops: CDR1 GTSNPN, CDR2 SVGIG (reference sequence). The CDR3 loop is CAWRGTGAYEQYV. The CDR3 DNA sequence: TGTGCCTGGAGAGGGACAGGAGCCTACGAGCAGTACGTC.

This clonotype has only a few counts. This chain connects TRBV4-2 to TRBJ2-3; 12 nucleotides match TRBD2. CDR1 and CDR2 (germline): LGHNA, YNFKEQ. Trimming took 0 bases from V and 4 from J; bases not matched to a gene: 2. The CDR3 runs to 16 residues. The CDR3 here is CASSQETSGSPDTQYF. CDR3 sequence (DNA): TGTGCCAGCAGCCAAGAGACTAGCGGGAGTCCAGATACGCAGTATTTT.

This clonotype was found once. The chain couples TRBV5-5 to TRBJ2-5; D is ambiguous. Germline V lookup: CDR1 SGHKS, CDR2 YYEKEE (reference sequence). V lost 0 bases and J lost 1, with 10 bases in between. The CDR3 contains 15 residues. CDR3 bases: TGTGCCAGCAGCTTGGTACCGCAGAGCCAAGAGACCCAGTACTTC. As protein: CASSLVPQSQETQYF. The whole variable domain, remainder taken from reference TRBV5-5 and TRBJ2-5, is DAGVTQSPTHLIKTRGQQVTLRCSPISGHKSVSWYQQVLGQGPQFIFQYYEKEERGRGNFPDRFSARQFPNYSSELNVNALLLGDSALYLCASSLVPQSQETQYFGPGTRLLVL.

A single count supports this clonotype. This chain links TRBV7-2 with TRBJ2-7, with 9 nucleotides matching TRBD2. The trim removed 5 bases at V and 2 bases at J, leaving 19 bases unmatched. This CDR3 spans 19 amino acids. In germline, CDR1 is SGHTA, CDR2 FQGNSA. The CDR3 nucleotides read TGTGCCAGCAGCCTCGCGGTCTGGCGGGAGGGCCGAAAACCCTACGAGCAGTACGTC. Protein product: CASSLAVWREGRKPYEQYV.

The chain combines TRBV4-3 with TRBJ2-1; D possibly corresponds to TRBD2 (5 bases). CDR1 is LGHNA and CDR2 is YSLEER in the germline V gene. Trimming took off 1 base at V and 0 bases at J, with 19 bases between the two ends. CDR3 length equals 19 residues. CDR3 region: CASSQGFRRLATSYNEQFF. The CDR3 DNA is TGCGCCAGCAGCCAAGGTTTTCGGAGGCTAGCCACCTCCTACAATGAGCAGTTCTTC.

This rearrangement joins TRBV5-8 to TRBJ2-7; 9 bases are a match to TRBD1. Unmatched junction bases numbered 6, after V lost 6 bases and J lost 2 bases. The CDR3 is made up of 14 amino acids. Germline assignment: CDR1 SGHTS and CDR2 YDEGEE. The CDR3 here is CASTFWTGAYEQYF. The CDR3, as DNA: TGTGCCAGCACTTTCTGGACAGGGGCCTACGAGCAGTACTTC. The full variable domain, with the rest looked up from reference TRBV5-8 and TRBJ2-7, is EAGVTQSPTHLIKTRGQQATLRCSPISGHTSVYWYQQALGLGLQFLLWYDEGEERNRGNFPPRFSGRQFPNYSSELNVNALELEDSALYLCASTFWTGAYEQYFGPGTRLTVT.

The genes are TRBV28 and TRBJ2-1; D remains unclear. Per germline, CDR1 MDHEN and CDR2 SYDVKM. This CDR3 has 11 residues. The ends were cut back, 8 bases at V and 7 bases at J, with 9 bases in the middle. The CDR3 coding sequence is TGTGCCAGCCGCAGTTGGAATGAGCAGTTCTTC. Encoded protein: CASRSWNEQFF.

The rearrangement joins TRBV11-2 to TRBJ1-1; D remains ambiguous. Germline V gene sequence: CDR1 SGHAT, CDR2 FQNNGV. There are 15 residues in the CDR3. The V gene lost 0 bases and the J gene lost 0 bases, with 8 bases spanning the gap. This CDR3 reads CASSLDVQLNTEAFF. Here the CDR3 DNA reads TGTGCCAGCAGCTTAGACGTCCAATTGAACACTGAAGCTTTCTTT.

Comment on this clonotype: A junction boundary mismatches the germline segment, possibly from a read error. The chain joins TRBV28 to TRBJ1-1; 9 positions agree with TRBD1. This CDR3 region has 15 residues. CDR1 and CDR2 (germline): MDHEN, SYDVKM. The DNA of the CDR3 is TGTGCCAGCAGTCCTCTCGGGACAGGGAACCCTGAAGCTTTCTTT. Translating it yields CASSPLGTGNPEAFF.

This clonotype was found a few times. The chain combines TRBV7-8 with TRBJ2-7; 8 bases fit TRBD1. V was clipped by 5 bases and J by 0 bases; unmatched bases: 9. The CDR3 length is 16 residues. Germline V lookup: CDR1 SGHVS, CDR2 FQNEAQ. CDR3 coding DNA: TGTGCCAGCAGCCTACAGGGGGTCACTGACTCCTACGAGCAGTACTTC. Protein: CASSLQGVTDSYEQYF.

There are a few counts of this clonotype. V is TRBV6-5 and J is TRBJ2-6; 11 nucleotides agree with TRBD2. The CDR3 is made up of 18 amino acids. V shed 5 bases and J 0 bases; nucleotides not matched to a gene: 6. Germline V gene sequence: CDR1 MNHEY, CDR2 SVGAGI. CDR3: CASSRTSGRDSGANVLTF. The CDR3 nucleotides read TGTGCCAGCAGTCGGACTAGCGGGCGAGACTCTGGGGCCAACGTCCTGACTTTC.

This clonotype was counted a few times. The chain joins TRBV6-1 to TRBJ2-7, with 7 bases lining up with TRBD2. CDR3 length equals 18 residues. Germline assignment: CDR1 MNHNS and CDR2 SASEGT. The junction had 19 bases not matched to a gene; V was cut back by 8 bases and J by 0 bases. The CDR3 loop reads CASADPLADRSNSYEQYF. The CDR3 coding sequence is TGTGCCAGCGCCGACCCCCTAGCGGATAGGTCAAACTCCTACGAGCAGTACTTC.

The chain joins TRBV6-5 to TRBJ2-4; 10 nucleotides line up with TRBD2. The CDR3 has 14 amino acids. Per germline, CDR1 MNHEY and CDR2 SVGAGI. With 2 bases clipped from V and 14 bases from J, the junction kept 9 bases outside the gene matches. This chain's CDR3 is CASSYGASGSEKYF. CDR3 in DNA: TGTGCCAGCAGTTACGGGGCTAGCGGGAGCGAGAAGTACTTC.